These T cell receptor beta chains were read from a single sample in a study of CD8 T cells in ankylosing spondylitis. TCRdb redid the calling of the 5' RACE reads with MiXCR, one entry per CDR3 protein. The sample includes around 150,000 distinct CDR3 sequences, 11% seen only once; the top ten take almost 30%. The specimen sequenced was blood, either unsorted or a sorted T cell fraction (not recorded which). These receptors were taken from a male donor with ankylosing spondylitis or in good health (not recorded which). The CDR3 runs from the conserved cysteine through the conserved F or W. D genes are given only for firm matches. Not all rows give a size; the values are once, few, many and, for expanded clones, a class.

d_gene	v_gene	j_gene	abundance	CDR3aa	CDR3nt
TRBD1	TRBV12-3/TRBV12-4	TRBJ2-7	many	CASSETRGQLDEQYF	TGTGCCAGCAGCGAAACGAGGGGACAGCTGGACGAGCAGTACTTC
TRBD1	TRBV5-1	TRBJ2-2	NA	CASSLRERQGAGELFF	TGCGCCAGCAGCTTGAGAGAACGGCAGGGGGCCGGGGAGCTGTTTTTT
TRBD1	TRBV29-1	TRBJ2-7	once	CSVQGARTYEQYF	TGCAGCGTGCAGGGGGCGCGGACCTACGAGCAGTACTTC
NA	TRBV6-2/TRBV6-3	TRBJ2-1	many	CASSYGLNEQFF	TGTGCCAGCAGTTACGGGCTCAATGAGCAGTTCTTC
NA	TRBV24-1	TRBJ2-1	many	CATSDNNFAYNEQFF	TGTGCCACCAGTGATAACAACTTCGCCTACAATGAGCAGTTCTTC
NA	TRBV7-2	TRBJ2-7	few	CASSYRGSYEQYF	TGTGCCAGCAGTTATCGAGGGAGCTACGAGCAGTACTTC
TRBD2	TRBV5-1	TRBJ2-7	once	CASSSGLAVTGEQYF	TGCGCCAGCAGCTCTGGACTAGCGGTAACAGGCGAGCAGTACTTC
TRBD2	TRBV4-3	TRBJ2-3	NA	CASSQDRGGGADTQYF	TGCGCCAGCAGCCAAGATCGGGGCGGGGGGGCAGATACGCAGTATTTT
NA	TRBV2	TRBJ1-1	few	CASWGLMGTEAFF	TGTGCCAGCTGGGGCTTAATGGGCACTGAAGCTTTCTTT
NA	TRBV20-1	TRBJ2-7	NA	CSACGESYEQYF	TGCAGTGCTTGTGGAGAGAGCTACGAGCAGTACTTC
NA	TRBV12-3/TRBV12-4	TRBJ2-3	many	CASSLSSPTDTQYF	TGTGCCAGCAGTCTCTCTTCCCCCACAGATACGCAGTATTTT
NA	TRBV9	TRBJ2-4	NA	CASSGTGGGQGNIQYF	TGTGCCAGCAGCGGAACAGGGGGGGGCCAGGGAAACATTCAGTACTTC
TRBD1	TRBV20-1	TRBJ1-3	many	CSAWTGSGNTIYF	TGCAGTGCTTGGACAGGGTCTGGAAACACCATATATTTT
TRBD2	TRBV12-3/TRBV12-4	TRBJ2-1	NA	CASSLAGGGRHNEQFF	TGTGCCAGCAGTCTCGCGGGGGGCGGGAGGCACAATGAGCAGTTCTTC